This T cell receptor (beta chain) was obtained from a study of blood T cell repertoires in COVID-19. Study-level background: From the United States, Italy and Spain came samples of acute and convalescent COVID-19.

Study processing details: Amplification with reference gene primers provided the estimates of nucleated cell counts. The protocol was immunoSEQ multiplex PCR, while the TCRdb copy is restricted to in-frame clones and leaves out a portion. Clone size and the V and J calls come from that table; the DNA yielded D and trimming. The sample lists some 380,000 clones, roughly 86% seen once, with 1% to 1.5% in the top ten. Participants were placed into cohorts based on the clinical history they reported. Symptom resolution, clearance, or two negative PCRs marked donors in Cohort 3 as recovered. CDR1 is SNHLY and CDR2 is FYNNEI in the germline V gene. The CDR3 spans 19 residues. V shed 5 bases, J shed 3 bases, and the junction held 18 bases outside the gene matches.

The rearrangement joins TRBV2 to TRBJ2-3; TRBD2 agrees at 9 bases. What was sequenced was PBMCs or T cells enriched from blood (not recorded which). The source of this sequence is a man aged 25 to 40 who had recovered from COVID-19. The CDR3: CASSIRGLALAGSTDTQYF. In nucleotides, the CDR3 is TGTGCCAGCAGTATCCGAGGACTAGCGCTCGCAGGTAGTACAGATACGCAGTATTTT.